The rows below give T cell receptor beta chains drawn from one sample of a study of CD8 T cells in ankylosing spondylitis. MiXCR was run by TCRdb on the 5' RACE reads, yielding one entry per CDR3 protein. Of over 700,000 distinct CDR3 sequences detected, roughly 19% appear once; the ten largest clones hold 19%. Sequences were obtained from blood, either unsorted or a sorted T cell fraction (not recorded which). Receptor source: a male donor with ankylosing spondylitis. The CDR3 runs from the conserved cysteine through the conserved F or W.

J	length	V	CDR3
TRBJ2-3	14	TRBV12-3/TRBV12-4	CASNSRGRVDTQYF
TRBJ2-7	12	TRBV10-3	CAISRTGYEQYF
TRBJ2-1	15	TRBV4-3	CASSQEGVSYNEQFF
TRBJ1-1	19	TRBV6-5	CASSSYAPQAPGGGTEAFF
TRBJ2-2	15	TRBV25-1	CASSEFNKNTGELFF
TRBJ1-2	15	TRBV5-1	CASSLDGNPNYGYTF
TRBJ2-1	15	TRBV9	CASSETGAQVNEQFF
TRBJ2-2	11	TRBV6-5	CASTLGGELFF
TRBJ2-7	12	TRBV12-3/TRBV12-4	CASSTPYDEQYF
TRBJ1-1	15	TRBV5-1	CASSPGQGSSTEAFF
TRBJ2-1	15	TRBV12-3/TRBV12-4	CASMPLGVGWHEQFF
TRBJ2-1	16	TRBV7-9	CASSSSLGQPGNEQFF
TRBJ2-1	17	TRBV29-1	CSVEDLLYTSSYNEQFF
TRBJ1-2	13	TRBV12-3/TRBV12-4	CASSFDRERGYTF
TRBJ2-2	13	TRBV7-2	CASSFNRAGELFF
TRBJ1-2	13	TRBV7-6	CASSQGPIYGYTF
TRBJ2-1	14	TRBV5-1	CASMDGTAYNEQFF
TRBJ1-2	17	TRBV12-3/TRBV12-4	CASSLALEGLTSGTGIF
TRBJ1-1	13	TRBV20-1	CSAARGGNTEAFF
TRBJ2-5	14	TRBV14	CASSQADKQETQYF
TRBJ2-7	14	TRBV29-1	CSVGGQGASKEQYF
TRBJ2-3	16	TRBV5-4	CASSSPRGYNTDTQYF
TRBJ2-5	13	TRBV30	CAWSVNSLETQYF
TRBJ2-1	16	TRBV6-5	CASSYGSTSGVTEQFF
TRBJ1-4	15	TRBV7-9	CASSQTGATNEKLFF
TRBJ2-1	19	TRBV7-3	CASSNKRAGSGVSYNEQFF
TRBJ1-5	14	TRBV12-3/TRBV12-4	CATLRSQGNQPQHF
TRBJ1-2	15	TRBV4-3	CASSQASPGNYGYTF
TRBJ2-1	15	TRBV5-1	CASSSSGRPYNEQFF
TRBJ1-1	12	TRBV7-9	CASSPDFLEAFF